This T cell receptor (beta chain) is drawn from a study of T cell changes during pregnancy in multiple sclerosis. Sequencing used immunoSEQ multiplex PCR; TCRdb keeps in-frame clones, though not all of them. The repertoire holds over 60,000 clones, roughly 90% seen once, with around 0.27% in the top ten. Source: CD4+ T cells from peripheral blood mononuclear cells, taken in the third trimester of pregnancy. The receptor's source is a female donor in good health, enrolled as a control in a pregnancy study.

The CDR3 bases are TGCAGCGTTGAGTCTACAGGGACCCGCTATGGCTACACCTTC. Its translation is CSVESTGTRYGYTF. The chain joins TRBV29-1 to TRBJ1-2; TRBD1 is a possible D gene (6 bases). CDR1 is SQVTM and CDR2 is ANQGSEA in the germline V gene. The CDR3 totals 14 residues. The V end was cut by 3 bases, the J end by 4 bases, with 15 bases between. Using reference TRBV29-1 and TRBJ1-2 for the parts outside the CDR3, the full variable domain is SAVISQKPSRDICQRGTSLTIQCQVDSQVTMMFWYRQQPGQSLTLIATANQGSEATYESGFVIDKFPISRPNLTFSTLTVSNMSPEDSSIYLCSVESTGTRYGYTFGSGTRLTVV.